This T cell receptor (beta chain) was captured in a study of T cells in Graves' hyperthyroidism and ophthalmopathy. CDR3 length: 16 amino acids. The trim removed 1 base at V and 2 bases at J, leaving 6 bases unmatched. Germline V gene lookup returns CDR1 SGHTA and CDR2 FQGNSA. TCR beta CDR3 regions were amplified from RNA transcripts. Initially, a first-round RT-PCR of the TCR CDR3 employed the HTBI primer set. TCRdb re-called the multiplex PCR reads through MiXCR, storing one row per CDR3 protein. The table has about 600,000 distinct CDR3 sequences, about a sixth seen once; the top ten hold about 3.5%. This clonotype was counted many times.

V is TRBV7-2 and J is TRBJ1-2; 8 positions match TRBD1. The clonotype originates from a woman aged 40-49 years with Graves' ophthalmopathy. The source material was blood. For the CDR3, the DNA is TGTGCCAGCAGCTTAGTTTCGGGACAGGTCAACTATGGCTACACCTTC. This sequence encodes CASSLVSGQVNYGYTF.